The rows below give T cell receptor beta chains drawn from one sample of a study of blood T cell repertoires in COVID-19. Clones were sequenced by immunoSEQ multiplex PCR, and TCRdb holds only the in-frame ones, with some missing. Among about 240,000 clones, around 86% were seen once, and the ten largest hold 9.5% to 13%. What was sequenced was peripheral blood. The receptor set was obtained from a woman aged 50 to 65 with COVID-19, enrolled during active disease. Each CDR3 is given with its conserved first and last residue. Not every row has a clone size; where given, it reads once, few, many or a size class.

NA,TRBJ2-5,TRBV13,15,CASSREPAFQETQYF
NA,TRBJ1-2,TRBV5-6,15,CASSLAMAGGYGYTF
once,TRBJ1-2,TRBV5-5,13,CASSSGTEYGYTF
NA,TRBJ2-7,TRBV15,16,CATSRENSLNSYEQYF
once,TRBJ1-1,TRBV5-5,13,CASSFSRGTEAFF
NA,TRBJ2-2,TRBV27,16,CASSFGQAFNTGELFF
NA,TRBJ2-1,TRBV6-6,17,CASSPWALAGANNEQFF
NA,TRBJ2-3,TRBV27,16,CASSLKLAGGRDTQYF
NA,TRBJ1-3,TRBV29-1,13,CSVYDRLGNTIYF
NA,TRBJ2-7,TRBV18,15,CASSPKDRLAYEQYF
NA,TRBJ2-3,TRBV4-2,17,CASSPRATPGNRGTQYF
NA,TRBJ1-2,TRBV6-5,12,CASKGPSPGYTF
NA,TRBJ2-6,TRBV28,17,CASNTYGGTSGANVLTF
NA,TRBJ1-3,TRBV5-1,16,CASSLDGGTIGNTIYF
NA,TRBJ2-1,TRBV5-5,11,CASSLANEQFF
NA,TRBJ2-1,TRBV3-1/TRBV3-2,15,CASSQTMTGTNEQFF
NA,TRBJ2-2,TRBV19,14,CASRDRGGAGELFF
NA,TRBJ2-6,TRBV7-2,16,CASSLDGDPGANVLTF
NA,TRBJ2-3,TRBV27,16,CASSSLQGGRADTQYF
NA,TRBJ2-1,TRBV7-9,17,CASSSGSAGGFLGEQFF
NA,TRBJ2-5,TRBV5-1,14,CASSLVGSQETQYF